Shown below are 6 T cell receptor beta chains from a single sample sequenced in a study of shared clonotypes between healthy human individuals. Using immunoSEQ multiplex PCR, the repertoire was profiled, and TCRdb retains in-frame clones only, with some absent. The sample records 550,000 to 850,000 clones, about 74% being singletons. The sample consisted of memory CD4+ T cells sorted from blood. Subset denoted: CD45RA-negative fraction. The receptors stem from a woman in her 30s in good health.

The CDR3 DNA is TGTGCCAGCAGGCCGGGACCGCGCAATCAGCCCCAGCATTTT. Its protein product is CASRPGPRNQPQHF. This chain joins TRBV28 and TRBJ1-5, with D possibly being TRBD1 (5 bases). This CDR3 comprises 14 residues. V was trimmed by 6 bases and J by 2 bases, leaving 11 bases between them. Germline CDR1 is MDHEN and CDR2 is SYDVKM. The whole variable domain, remainder taken from reference TRBV28 and TRBJ1-5, is DVKVTQSSRYLVKRTGEKVFLECVQDMDHENMFWYRQDPGLGLRLIYFSYDVKMKEKGDIPEGYSVSREKKERFSLILESASTNQTSMYLCASRPGPRNQPQHFGDGTRLSIL.

The CDR3 coding sequence is TGCGCCAGCAGCGCTCAGGGGGGACCCAATCAGCCCCAGCATTTT. Its translation: CASSAQGGPNQPQHF. The chain combines TRBV5-1 with TRBJ1-5; 7 nucleotides line up with TRBD1. V lost 4 bases to trimming and J lost 3 bases; unmatched junction nucleotides: 7. The CDR3 length is 15 residues. Germline lookup yields CDR1 SGHRS and CDR2 YFSETQ.

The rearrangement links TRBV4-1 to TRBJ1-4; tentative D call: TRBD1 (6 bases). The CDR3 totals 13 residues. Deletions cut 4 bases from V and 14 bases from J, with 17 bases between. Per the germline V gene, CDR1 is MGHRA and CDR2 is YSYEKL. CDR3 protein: CASSRDSRDNLFF. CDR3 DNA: TGCGCCAGCAGCCGAGATAGCCGGGACAATCTGTTTTTT.

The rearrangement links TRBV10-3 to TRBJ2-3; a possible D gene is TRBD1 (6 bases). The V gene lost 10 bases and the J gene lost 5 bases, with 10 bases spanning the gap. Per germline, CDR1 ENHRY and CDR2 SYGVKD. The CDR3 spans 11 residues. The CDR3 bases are TGTGCCACAGGGGAACTAGATACGCAGTATTTT. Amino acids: CATGELDTQYF.

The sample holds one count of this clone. CDR3 protein: CASSEAFGQPQHF. DNA for the CDR3: TGTGCCAGCAGTGAAGCATTCGGTCAGCCCCAGCATTTT. This chain joins TRBV6-1 and TRBJ1-5; D unclear. This CDR3 contains 13 residues. V shed 0 bases and J shed 6 bases, with 6 bases lying between them. Germline V gene sequence: CDR1 MNHNS, CDR2 SASEGT.

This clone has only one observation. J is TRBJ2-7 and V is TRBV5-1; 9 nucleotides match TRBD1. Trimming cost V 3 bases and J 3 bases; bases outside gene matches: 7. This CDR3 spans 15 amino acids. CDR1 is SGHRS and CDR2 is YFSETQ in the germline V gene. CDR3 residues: CASSWSGTGNYEQYF. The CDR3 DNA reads TGCGCCAGCAGCTGGTCCGGGACAGGGAACTACGAGCAGTACTTC.